These 8 T cell receptor beta chains originate from one sample sequenced in a study of cytomegalovirus exposure and HLA in healthy donors. The PCR ran on 60 Vbeta and 13 Jbeta primers. TCRdb keeps only in-frame clones here, not all; method: immunoSEQ multiplex PCR. The profile shows fewer than 200,000 clones, more than 70% of them singletons. Specimen: PBMCs. These receptors all stem from a man in his sixties in good health and CMV-seronegative.

The chain combines TRBV7-2 with TRBJ2-7, with D unresolved. CDR1 is SGHTA and CDR2 is FQGNSA in the germline V gene. This CDR3 contains 15 residues. V dropped 5 bases and J dropped 2 bases, with 16 bases sitting between them. The CDR3 is CASSLHSKSTYEQYF. CDR3 nucleotides: TGTGCCAGCAGCCTGCACTCAAAATCGACCTACGAGCAGTACTTC.

This clone was seen once. This chain links TRBV28 with TRBJ2-1; 11 bases line up with TRBD2. This CDR3 has 15 amino acids. The germline gives CDR1 MDHEN, CDR2 SYDVKM. The trim removed 5 bases at V and 8 bases at J, leaving 8 bases unmatched. CDR3 residues: CASSPSVSGGDEQFF. The CDR3 bases are TGTGCCAGCAGTCCTTCCGTTAGCGGGGGGGATGAGCAGTTCTTC. Together with reference TRBV28 and TRBJ2-1, the CDR3 gives the full variable domain: DVKVTQSSRYLVKRTGEKVFLECVQDMDHENMFWYRQDPGLGLRLIYFSYDVKMKEKGDIPEGYSVSREKKERFSLILESASTNQTSMYLCASSPSVSGGDEQFFGPGTRLTVL.

The J gene is TRBJ1-1, the V gene TRBV5-5; the match to TRBD1 covers 7 bases. The CDR3 is made up of 18 amino acids. Germline values: CDR1 SGHKS, CDR2 YYEKEE (reference sequence). V gave up 3 bases and J gave up 2 bases; unmatched junction bases: 16. In DNA form, the CDR3 reads TGTGCCAGCAGCTCGGGCCGTTCTCAGACAGGGAAAAACACTGAAGCTTTCTTT. It yields the protein CASSSGRSQTGKNTEAFF.

CDR3 sequence: CASSYAGDEQFF. CDR3 nucleotide sequence: TGTGCCAGCAGTTATGCGGGGGATGAGCAGTTCTTC. The V and J genes are TRBV28 and TRBJ2-1; 7 bases line up with TRBD2. Trimming at V came to 4 bases and at J to 8 bases, leaving 2 bases not matched to a gene. Germline V CDR1 and CDR2: MDHEN, SYDVKM. This CDR3 region has 12 residues.

V gene TRBV27 combines with J gene TRBJ2-3; no clear D. The CDR3 has 13 amino acids. Germline CDR1 reads MNHEY; CDR2 reads SMNVEV (reference sequence). Trimming removed 4 bases at V and 8 bases at J, with 13 bases between. This CDR3 reads CASSSPPSGTQYF. CDR3 coding DNA: TGTGCCAGCAGTTCCCCGCCTTCGGGTACGCAGTATTTT.

This chain connects TRBV5-6 to TRBJ2-3; 7 positions match TRBD1. The CDR3 runs to 14 residues. The germline V gene encodes CDR1 SGHDT and CDR2 YYEEEE. V shed 4 bases, J shed 2 bases, and the junction held 4 bases outside the gene matches. The CDR3 spells CASSGTELTDTQYF. CDR3 in DNA: TGTGCCAGCAGCGGGACAGAGCTCACAGATACGCAGTATTTT.

The chain has TRBV29-1 and TRBJ2-2; no firm D call. The ends were cut back, 4 bases at V and 1 base at J, with 7 bases in the middle. The CDR3 length is 13 residues. Germline V gene sequence: CDR1 SQVTM, CDR2 ANQGSEA. This CDR3 reads CSVVPGNTGELFF. The CDR3 DNA is TGCAGCGTTGTACCGGGGAACACCGGGGAGCTGTTTTTT.

The chain links TRBV5-5 to TRBJ2-6; 10 bases map to TRBD1. Germline V lookup: CDR1 SGHKS, CDR2 YYEKEE (reference sequence). The CDR3 runs to 16 residues. V lost 3 bases, J lost 3 bases, and 3 bases stayed unmatched. The CDR3 protein is CASSSTGGSGANVLTF. Written as DNA, the CDR3 is TGTGCCAGCAGCTCGACAGGGGGCAGTGGGGCCAACGTCCTGACTTTC.